Detailed here is one TCR beta chain. The germline V gene encodes CDR1 WNHNN and CDR2 SYGVQD (reference sequence). This CDR3 is built from 13 residues. Trimming took 4 bases from V and 5 from J, leaving 10 bases between them. The table came from immunoSEQ multiplex PCR; TCRdb's copy has only in-frame clones and leaves some out. Of around 30,000 clones listed, roughly 93% were seen once; the top ten hold 13%. This record belongs to a study of control samples from healthy donors and cancer patients. The V gene is TRBV10-1, the J gene TRBJ2-3; D call uncertain. Material: PBMCs. The sequence came from a man aged 50 to 60 with lung cancer. The CDR3 spells CASSGPWGDTQYF. The CDR3 DNA reads as TGCGCCAGCAGTGGTCCCTGGGGAGATACGCAGTATTTT.